This T cell receptor (beta chain) was identified in a study of glioma-infiltrating T cells after dendritic cell vaccination. Here immunoSEQ multiplex PCR was the method, and the copy in TCRdb shows in-frame clones only, minus some. The sample contains approximately 64,000 clones, 82% of which appear only once. The CDR3 has 13 amino acids. With 4 bases clipped from V and 5 bases from J, the junction kept 5 bases outside the gene matches. The V gene's germline CDR1 is SQVTM and CDR2 ANQGSEA. This TCR came from a human donor with glioblastoma. This chain joins TRBV29-1 and TRBJ2-7, with 10 bases that match TRBD1. The material was blood, obtained before dendritic cell vaccination. In DNA, the CDR3 is TGCAGCGTTGCTGGGGACAGGGGAGACGAGCAGTACTTC. This codes for CSVAGDRGDEQYF.